The 23 T cell receptor beta chains presented below share a single source sample, sequenced in a study of blood T cell repertoires in COVID-19. The method was immunoSEQ multiplex PCR; TCRdb's version includes in-frame clones alone and lacks a portion of them. The sample consists of about 250,000 clones, 85% of them appearing once. The sample was PBMCs or T cells enriched from blood (not recorded which). The receptors originated from a woman aged 45-59 years with acute COVID-19.

The V and J genes are TRBV6-6 and TRBJ2-1, with TRBD2 as a possible D gene (5 bases). Germline V gene sequence: CDR1 MNHNY, CDR2 SVGAGI (reference sequence). This CDR3 spans 13 amino acids. V gave up 2 bases and J gave up 9 bases, with 11 bases separating them. The CDR3 protein is CASSYGSRGEQFF. The CDR3 DNA follows: TGTGCCAGCAGTTACGGTTCCCGGGGTGAGCAGTTCTTC.

Turning to this clone: Within the sample, other DNA sequences also encode this same CDR3. J is TRBJ1-2 and V is TRBV27; 8 bases match TRBD1. The V and J ends lost 3 bases and 1 base, in that order; junction bases with no gene match: 4. The germline CDR1 and CDR2 sequences are MNHEY and SMNVEV (reference sequence). There are 15 residues in the CDR3. Written as DNA, the CDR3 is TGTGCCAGCAGTTTCGGGACAGGATTTAACTATGGCTACACCTTC. It is translated as CASSFGTGFNYGYTF.

The chain employs TRBV13 and TRBJ1-1; TRBD1 matches at 8 bases. The germline CDR1 and CDR2 sequences are PRHDT and FYEKMQ (reference sequence). CDR3 length equals 14 residues. V was clipped by 4 bases and J by 5 bases; unmatched bases: 6. CDR3 coding DNA: TGTGCCAGCAGCTCAGGCAACAGGGGGACTGAAGCTTTCTTT. Translated: CASSSGNRGTEAFF.

The rearrangement joins TRBV30 to TRBJ2-7; 7 bases agree with TRBD1. Germline CDR1 reads GTSNPN; CDR2 reads SVGIG (reference sequence). The ends lost 3 bases at V and 3 bases at J; junction bases unmatched: 2. This CDR3 contains 12 residues. As DNA, the CDR3 is TGTGCCTGGAGCCAGGGGGTCTACGAGCAGTACTTC. Residues: CAWSQGVYEQYF.

The V and J genes are TRBV7-6 and TRBJ2-5, with TRBD2 matching over 8 bases. Per germline, CDR1 SGHVS and CDR2 FNYEAQ. This CDR3 has 15 residues. V shed 5 bases and J 2 bases; nucleotides not matched to a gene: 7. CDR3 amino acids: CASSQGLAGQETQYF. The CDR3 nucleotides are TGTGCCAGCAGCCAAGGGTTAGCGGGGCAAGAGACCCAGTACTTC.

The genes are TRBV11-2 and TRBJ1-3, with D perhaps TRBD1 (5 bases). CDR3 length: 14 amino acids. CDR1 SGHAT and CDR2 FQNNGV come from the germline V gene. The V end lost 1 base, the J end lost 6 bases, and 10 bases lay between the germline ends. CDR3 loop: CASSLGQGTNTIYF. CDR3 DNA: TGTGCCAGCAGCTTAGGTCAGGGAACAAACACCATATATTTT.

This chain joins TRBV12-3 or TRBV12-4 and TRBJ1-1; possibly TRBD1 for D (5 bases). CDR3 length equals 13 residues. V dropped 6 bases and J dropped 10 bases, with 18 bases sitting between them. CDR3 sequence: CASSYEVGLTAFF. CDR3 nucleotide sequence: TGTGCCAGCAGCTACGAAGTGGGGCTGACAGCTTTCTTT.

This clone was seen a single time. The V gene is TRBV7-8, the J gene TRBJ1-1; 8 bases map to TRBD1. Germline V gene data show CDR1 as SGHVS and CDR2 as FQNEAQ. The CDR3 spans 15 residues. J was trimmed by 5 bases and V by 4 bases; bases with no gene match: 9. The CDR3 coding sequence is TGTGCCAGCAGCTCCAGGACAGGGATCGGGACTGAAGCTTTCTTT. Translating it yields CASSSRTGIGTEAFF.

The CDR3 sequence: CASSGTGGNQPQHF. The CDR3 nucleotides read TGTGCCAGCAGTGGGACAGGGGGCAATCAGCCCCAGCATTTT. The rearrangement links TRBV6-2 or TRBV6-3 to TRBJ1-5, with 10 bases fitting TRBD1. The J segment lost 2 bases and the V segment lost 5 bases, leaving 0 bases of the junction unmatched. Germline V gives CDR1 MNHEY, CDR2 SVGEGT. CDR3 length equals 14 residues.

The rearrangement uses TRBV19 and TRBJ1-1; perhaps TRBD1 as D (6 bases). Germline V lookup: CDR1 LNHDA, CDR2 SQIVND (reference sequence). The germline V and J ends were trimmed by 7 bases and 6 bases, with 12 bases remaining between them. The CDR3 runs 12 residues. Here the CDR3 DNA reads TGTGCCAGTAAAACAGGGTCCCCTGAAGCTTTCTTT. Amino acid sequence: CASKTGSPEAFF.

V is TRBV18 and J is TRBJ2-1; D might be TRBD2 (5 bases). Germline loops: CDR1 KGHSH, CDR2 LQKENI. V lost 3 bases to trimming and J lost 1 base, with 13 bases between them. This CDR3 comprises 16 residues. The CDR3 DNA is TGTGCCAGCTCACCCCCGGGGTTAGATTCCTACAATGAGCAGTTCTTC. It is translated as CASSPPGLDSYNEQFF.

The chain recombines TRBV27 with TRBJ1-1; D call uncertain. The length of the CDR3 is 14 residues. Trimming left V 0 bases short and J 5 bases short, with 10 bases between. In germline, CDR1 is MNHEY, CDR2 SMNVEV (reference sequence). This chain's CDR3 is CASSLSRAHTEAFF. The CDR3 bases are TGTGCCAGCAGTTTATCGAGGGCCCATACTGAAGCTTTCTTT.

The V and J genes are TRBV7-6 and TRBJ2-5; 13 nucleotides align to TRBD2. V lost 5 bases and J lost 2; bases outside the gene matches: 2. Germline V lookup: CDR1 SGHVS, CDR2 FNYEAQ. This CDR3 is built from 15 residues. The DNA for the CDR3 is TGTGCCAGCAGCCGACTAGCGGGGGGACAAGAGACCCAGTACTTC. Protein product: CASSRLAGGQETQYF.

The rearrangement links TRBV5-6 to TRBJ1-2; maybe TRBD1 (6 bases). Germline CDR1 SGHDT, CDR2 YYEEEE. The CDR3 sequence is 16 residues long. V lost 0 bases to trimming and J lost 9 bases, with 21 bases between them. The chain's CDR3 is CASSLGLTGIVGSYTF. The DNA for the CDR3 is TGTGCCAGCAGCTTGGGCCTGACAGGAATTGTTGGTAGCTACACCTTC.

The gene calls are TRBV7-8 and TRBJ1-1, with TRBD1 identical over 8 bases. Germline V gene lookup returns CDR1 SGHVS and CDR2 FQNEAQ. The CDR3 spans 13 residues. V lost 5 bases to trimming and J lost 5 bases; unmatched junction nucleotides: 4. The CDR3 protein is CASSPDRVTEAFF. The CDR3 nucleotides read TGTGCCAGCAGCCCGGACAGGGTAACTGAAGCTTTCTTT. The whole variable domain, filled in from reference TRBV7-8 and TRBJ1-1, reads GAGVSQSPRYKVAKRGQDVALRCDPISGHVSLFWYQQALGQGPEFLTYFQNEAQLDKSGLPSDRFFAERPEGSVSTLKIQRTQQEDSAVYLCASSPDRVTEAFFGQGTRLTVV.

This clone has just a few counts. The V gene is TRBV2, the J gene TRBJ2-2; possible D gene TRBD1, 6 bases. The length of the CDR3 is 15 residues. Germline CDR1 is SNHLY and CDR2 is FYNNEI. Trimming took 4 bases from V and 1 from J, leaving 10 bases between them. CDR3 region: CASSGTGRNTGELFF. The CDR3 coding sequence is TGTGCCAGCAGTGGAACAGGGAGGAACACCGGGGAGCTGTTTTTT.

The rearrangement joins TRBV19 to TRBJ1-5, with no clear D. Germline V gene sequence: CDR1 LNHDA, CDR2 SQIVND (reference sequence). The V and J ends lost 0 bases and 5 bases respectively, with 5 bases between them. This CDR3 is 13 amino acids long. The CDR3 spells CASSIDGYQPQHF. The CDR3 coding sequence is TGTGCCAGTAGTATAGACGGTTATCAGCCCCAGCATTTT.

This chain joins TRBV20-1 and TRBJ2-7; 8 bases line up with TRBD1. Unmatched junction bases numbered 2, after V lost 5 bases and J lost 5 bases. This CDR3 has 11 amino acids. Germline-derived CDR1 and CDR2 are DFQATT and SNEGSKA (reference sequence). As DNA, the CDR3 is TGCAGTGCTGGGACAGGCCACGAGCAGTACTTC. It translates to CSAGTGHEQYF.

The chain joins TRBV10-2 to TRBJ2-7; 8 positions match TRBD1. The CDR3 loop spans 12 amino acids. Germline assignment: CDR1 WSHSY and CDR2 SAAADI. The V gene end was trimmed by 6 bases and the J gene end by 7 bases; junction bases not matched to a gene: 5. The CDR3 DNA reads as TGCGCCAGCAGGACAGGGGAAGGTGAGCAGTACTTC. As protein: CASRTGEGEQYF.

The rearrangement joins TRBV5-1 to TRBJ2-7, with a weak D call TRBD1 (5 bases). The germline V and J ends were trimmed by 0 bases and 4 bases, with 14 bases remaining between them. The CDR3 is made up of 15 amino acids. Germline V gene data show CDR1 as SGHRS and CDR2 as YFSETQ. CDR3 DNA: TGCGCCAGCAGCTTGGCCACAGGTCCTGGGTACGAGCAGTACTTC. Protein: CASSLATGPGYEQYF.

This clone showed up just a few times. The CDR3 reads CASSAQGGHEKLFF. In DNA form, the CDR3 reads TGTGCCAGCAGCGCTCAGGGGGGTCATGAAAAACTGTTTTTT. The rearrangement links TRBV9 to TRBJ1-4; TRBD1 matches at 7 bases. The CDR3 consists of 14 residues. Germline loops: CDR1 SGDLS, CDR2 YYNGEE. J was trimmed by 6 bases and V by 3 bases; bases with no gene match: 5.

As for this clone: Its ends do not fully match the called genes, so a read error is possible. The gene calls are TRBV5-1 and TRBJ2-4; 9 bases agree with TRBD1. Germline assignment: CDR1 SGHRS and CDR2 YFSETQ. There are 11 residues in the CDR3. CDR3 in DNA: TGCGCCAGCAGCTCACGGGACAGGGCACCCTTC. This sequence encodes CASSSRDRAPF.

The chain has TRBV30 and TRBJ1-5, with TRBD1 matching over 10 bases. V lost 2 bases, J lost 5 bases, and 3 bases stayed unmatched. This CDR3 has 14 amino acids. The germline V gene encodes CDR1 GTSNPN and CDR2 SVGIG (reference sequence). CDR3 sequence reads: CAWSRDRGDQPQHF. The DNA for the CDR3 is TGTGCCTGGAGTCGGGACAGGGGAGATCAGCCCCAGCATTTT.